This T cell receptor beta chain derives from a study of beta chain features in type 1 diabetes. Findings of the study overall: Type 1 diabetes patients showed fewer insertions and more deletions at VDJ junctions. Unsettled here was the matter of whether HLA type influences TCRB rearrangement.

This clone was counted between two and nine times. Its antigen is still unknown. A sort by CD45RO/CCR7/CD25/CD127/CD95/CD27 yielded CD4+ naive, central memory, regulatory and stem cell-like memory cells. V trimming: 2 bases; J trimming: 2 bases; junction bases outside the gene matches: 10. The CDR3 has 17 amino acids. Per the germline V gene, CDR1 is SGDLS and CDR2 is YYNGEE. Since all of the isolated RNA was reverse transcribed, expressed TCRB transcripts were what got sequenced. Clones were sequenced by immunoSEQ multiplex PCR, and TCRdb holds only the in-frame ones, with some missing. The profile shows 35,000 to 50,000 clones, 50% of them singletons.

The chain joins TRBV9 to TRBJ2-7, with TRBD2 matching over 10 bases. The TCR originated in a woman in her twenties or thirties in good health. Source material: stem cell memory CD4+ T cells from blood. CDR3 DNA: TGTGCCAGCAGCGTCGGGTCTGGTACTAGCGGGACCTACGAGCAGTACTTC. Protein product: CASSVGSGTSGTYEQYF.